What follows are 26 T cell receptor beta chains derived from one specimen sequenced in a study of cytomegalovirus exposure and HLA in healthy donors. The assay was immunoSEQ multiplex PCR, and TCRdb's table has in-frame clones only and misses some. In the table there are about 150,000 clones, just over 85% of which are singletons. The source material was PBMCs. The receptors stem from a human donor in good health.

The chain is built from TRBV10-2 and TRBJ2-2, with 7 bases fitting TRBD1. The CDR3 has 14 residues. The ends lost 9 bases at V and 3 bases at J; junction bases unmatched: 7. Germline CDR1 WSHSY, CDR2 SAAADI. CDR3 in amino acids: CASSGQYYTGELFF. The CDR3 DNA is TGCGCCAGTTCGGGACAGTATTACACCGGGGAGCTGTTTTTT.

The V gene is TRBV5-8, the J gene TRBJ2-1; no definite D call. Deletions cut 0 bases from V and 9 bases from J, with 10 bases between. This CDR3 is built from 13 residues. Germline CDR1 and CDR2: SGHTS and YDEGEE. The CDR3 DNA is TGTGCCAGCAGCTTGGATCCGACGGGTGAGCAGTTCTTC. Its translation: CASSLDPTGEQFF.

This clone was counted a single time. The V gene is TRBV7-8, the J gene TRBJ2-5; D is undetermined. Trimming shortened V by 6 bases and J by 6 bases, and 20 bases separated the two germline ends. The CDR3 is made up of 15 amino acids. CDR1 and CDR2 from the germline V gene are SGHVS and FQNEAQ. The CDR3: CASRSWADVKKTQYF. CDR3 DNA: TGTGCCAGCAGATCGTGGGCAGACGTTAAGAAGACCCAGTACTTC.

The rearrangement uses TRBV30 and TRBJ1-2; D may be TRBD1 (5 bases). CDR3 size: 15 residues. Trimming pared 4 bases from V and 0 bases from J, leaving 15 bases between. CDR1 is GTSNPN, CDR2 SVGIG, per germline (reference sequence). In nucleotides, the CDR3 is TGTGCCTGGATCGGCAGGGTCCTTCCTAACTATGGCTACACCTTC. Translating gives CAWIGRVLPNYGYTF.

The V call is TRBV6-5, the J call TRBJ2-2; 9 bases are a match to TRBD1. V lost 6 bases to trimming and J lost 6 bases; unmatched junction nucleotides: 8. Germline CDR1 is MNHEY and CDR2 is SVGAGI. The CDR3 loop spans 15 amino acids. The CDR3 loop reads CASRAGTGRAGELFF. The CDR3 DNA reads as TGTGCCAGCAGAGCGGGGACAGGGAGGGCCGGGGAGCTGTTTTTT.

This chain uses TRBV27 with TRBJ2-7; 11 bases line up with TRBD1. Germline lookup yields CDR1 MNHEY and CDR2 SMNVEV (reference sequence). V was clipped by 6 bases and J by 3 bases; unmatched bases: 7. The CDR3 has 15 residues. The chain's CDR3 is CASRTSGTGGYEQYF. CDR3 DNA: TGTGCCAGCAGAACGTCCGGGACAGGGGGCTACGAGCAGTACTTC.

This rearrangement joins TRBV27 to TRBJ2-1, with 7 bases identical to TRBD2. Losses at the gene ends were 0 bases for V and 0 bases for J; bases not matched to a gene: 11. This CDR3 contains 19 residues. Germline V gene data show CDR1 as MNHEY and CDR2 as SMNVEV (reference sequence). CDR3 nucleotides: TGTGCCAGCAGTTTATCGAGGATCGAGCGGGGTAGCTCCTACAATGAGCAGTTCTTC. It encodes CASSLSRIERGSSYNEQFF.

The chain is built from TRBV6-5 and TRBJ2-3; 9 nucleotides agree with TRBD1. The CDR3 has 13 residues. V shed 10 bases and J 6 bases; nucleotides not matched to a gene: 8. Germline V gives CDR1 MNHEY, CDR2 SVGAGI. The CDR3 sequence is CATRRQGGDTQYF. CDR3 sequence (DNA): TGTGCCACCCGTAGACAGGGGGGGGATACGCAGTATTTT.

This chain joins TRBV11-1 and TRBJ2-1, with 8 bases fitting TRBD2. Unmatched junction bases numbered 1, after V lost 3 bases and J lost 0 bases. Germline lookup yields CDR1 SGHAT and CDR2 FQDESV (reference sequence). This CDR3 has 15 amino acids. CDR3 DNA: TGTGCCAGCAGCTTGAGCGGGGGCTCCTACAATGAGCAGTTCTTC. It yields the protein CASSLSGGSYNEQFF.

This clone was found once. V usage is TRBV7-9 and J usage is TRBJ2-6; a weak D match, TRBD2 (5 bases). There are 16 residues in the CDR3. CDR1 and CDR2 (germline): SEHNR, FQNEAQ (reference sequence). Trimming pared 4 bases from V and 0 bases from J, leaving 10 bases between. CDR3 nucleotide sequence: TGTGCCAGCAGCTCCTCGGGGATCTCTGGGGCCAACGTCCTGACTTTC. It codes for CASSSSGISGANVLTF.

J is TRBJ1-1 and V is TRBV4-1; 8 bases match TRBD1. Per germline, CDR1 MGHRA and CDR2 YSYEKL. This CDR3 comprises 16 residues. The ends lost 3 bases at V and 1 base at J; junction bases unmatched: 7. The CDR3: CASSHPAGTGNTEAFF. The DNA for the CDR3 is TGCGCCAGCAGCCACCCTGCGGGGACAGGGAACACTGAAGCTTTCTTT.

This clone rates as medium-sized. The chain is built from TRBV28 and TRBJ2-7, with 7 bases fitting TRBD2. The CDR3 is made up of 15 amino acids. Germline V gene data show CDR1 as MDHEN and CDR2 as SYDVKM. V lost 4 bases to trimming and J lost 0 bases; unmatched junction nucleotides: 6. CDR3 in DNA: TGTGCCAGCAGTTCAAGCGGGGTCAGCTCCTACGAGCAGTACTTC. Encoded protein: CASSSSGVSSYEQYF.

V and J are TRBV5-6 and TRBJ2-1; 10 bases fit TRBD2. J gave up 0 bases and V 4 bases, and 10 bases lay outside the gene matches. The CDR3 is 18 residues long. Germline loops: CDR1 SGHDT, CDR2 YYEEEE. This chain's CDR3 is CASSHIRPSGSSYNEQFF. Written as DNA, the CDR3 is TGTGCCAGCAGCCATATTCGTCCTAGCGGGAGCTCCTACAATGAGCAGTTCTTC.

CDR3 in DNA: TGTGCCAGCAGCCGGGGACAGGGACGGGCCTACGAGCAGTACTTC. Translating it yields CASSRGQGRAYEQYF. This chain links TRBV5-6 with TRBJ2-7, with TRBD1 matching over 9 bases. CDR1 and CDR2 from the germline V gene are SGHDT and YYEEEE. The CDR3 is made up of 15 amino acids. After removal of 4 bases from V and 2 bases from J, the junction contained 7 bases not matched to a gene.

The rearrangement joins TRBV7-9 to TRBJ1-1; D possibly corresponds to TRBD1 (6 bases). Trimming left V 6 bases short and J 5 bases short, with 16 bases between. Germline lookup yields CDR1 SEHNR and CDR2 FQNEAQ (reference sequence). This CDR3 region has 14 residues. In DNA, the CDR3 is TGTGCCAGCAGTTGGCGGGGGGCGCAAACTGAAGCTTTCTTT. Translation gives CASSWRGAQTEAFF.

The V gene is TRBV28, the J gene TRBJ1-2; 9 bases fit TRBD1. The CDR3 totals 12 residues. Germline lookup yields CDR1 MDHEN and CDR2 SYDVKM. V trimming: 11 bases; J trimming: 2 bases; junction bases outside the gene matches: 3. The CDR3 DNA is TGTGCCTCCGGACAGGGGAACTATGGCTACACCTTC. Its protein product is CASGQGNYGYTF.

The gene calls are TRBV5-6 and TRBJ2-2, with 12 bases aligning to TRBD2. The CDR3 runs 16 residues. The germline V gene encodes CDR1 SGHDT and CDR2 YYEEEE. V lost 3 bases to trimming and J lost 5 bases; unmatched junction nucleotides: 5. The CDR3 DNA reads TGTGCCAGCAGCTCAGTAACTAGCGGGAGGACCGGGGAGCTGTTTTTT. Its protein product is CASSSVTSGRTGELFF.

The chain links TRBV27 to TRBJ1-3; D gene ambiguous. Looked up from germline, CDR1 is MNHEY and CDR2 is SMNVEV (reference sequence). This CDR3 comprises 10 residues. V lost 8 bases and J lost 4, with 3 bases in between. The CDR3 nucleotides read TGTGCCAGCCTCGGAAACACCATATATTTT. Protein sequence: CASLGNTIYF.

The chain is built from TRBV27 and TRBJ1-2; tentative D call: TRBD1 (6 bases). V shed 5 bases and J shed 4 bases, with 14 bases lying between them. Germline lookup yields CDR1 MNHEY and CDR2 SMNVEV (reference sequence). This CDR3 is built from 14 residues. The CDR3, as DNA: TGTGCCAGCAGTACGGCAGGGGTGTCCTATGGCTACACCTTC. Translation: CASSTAGVSYGYTF.

V gene TRBV30 combines with J gene TRBJ2-1, with TRBD2 identical over 10 bases. V lost 5 bases and J lost 3; bases outside the gene matches: 1. This CDR3 has 13 amino acids. Per the germline V gene, CDR1 is GTSNPN and CDR2 is SVGIG (reference sequence). The CDR3 DNA follows: TGTGCCTGGGAGCGGGGGGGCTACAATGAGCAGTTCTTC. It translates to CAWERGGYNEQFF.

The CDR3 protein is CASSVSSTGELFF. CDR3 DNA sequence: TGTGCCAGCAGCGTATCGAGTACCGGGGAGCTGTTTTTT. The V and J genes are TRBV9 and TRBJ2-2; D is uncertain. Trimming removed 1 base at V and 5 bases at J, with 6 bases between. In germline, CDR1 is SGDLS, CDR2 YYNGEE. This CDR3 is built from 13 residues.

The V call is TRBV7-9, the J call TRBJ1-1; a weak D match, TRBD1 (6 bases). Trimming took off 6 bases at V and 1 base at J, with 9 bases between the two ends. The germline V gene encodes CDR1 SEHNR and CDR2 FQNEAQ (reference sequence). This CDR3 spans 13 amino acids. The CDR3 here is CASRGQRNTEAFF. The CDR3 bases are TGTGCCAGCAGAGGACAGCGGAACACTGAAGCTTTCTTT. The full variable domain, completed using reference TRBV7-9 and TRBJ1-1, is DTGVSQNPRHKITKRGQNVTFRCDPISEHNRLYWYRQTLGQGPEFLTYFQNEAQLEKSRLLSDRFSAERPKGSFSTLEIQRTEQGDSAMYLCASRGQRNTEAFFGQGTRLTVV.

The V and J genes are TRBV27 and TRBJ2-2; 10 nucleotides agree with TRBD1. Germline V lookup: CDR1 MNHEY, CDR2 SMNVEV (reference sequence). Germline trimming cut 4 bases from V and 7 bases from J; bases unmatched to any gene: 3. CDR3 length: 14 residues. The chain's CDR3 is CASSYGQGVGELFF. CDR3 in DNA: TGTGCCAGCAGTTACGGACAGGGGGTCGGGGAGCTGTTTTTT.

The chain is built from TRBV5-6 and TRBJ2-3; 14 bases align to TRBD2. CDR1 SGHDT and CDR2 YYEEEE come from the germline V gene. V lost 0 bases to trimming and J lost 5 bases; unmatched junction nucleotides: 11. The CDR3 length is 19 residues. CDR3 sequence: CASSLGLAGGPLEKDTQYF. The CDR3 DNA follows: TGTGCCAGCAGCTTGGGACTAGCGGGGGGGCCGCTTGAGAAAGATACGCAGTATTTT. The full variable domain, its missing parts supplied by reference TRBV5-6 and TRBJ2-3, is DAGVTQSPTHLIKTRGQQVTLRCSPKSGHDTVSWYQQALGQGPQFIFQYYEEEERQRGNFPDRFSGHQFPNYSSELNVNALLLGDSALYLCASSLGLAGGPLEKDTQYFGPGTRLTVL.

This clone was detected once. The chain joins TRBV18 to TRBJ1-1; D not resolved. CDR3 size: 16 residues. CDR1 and CDR2 from the germline V gene are KGHSH and LQKENI. Trimming cost V 3 bases and J 5 bases, with 19 bases left between them. The CDR3 spells CASSPKRAQVETEAFF. The CDR3 DNA reads as TGTGCCAGCTCACCGAAGAGGGCCCAGGTAGAAACTGAAGCTTTCTTT.

This clone was observed a handful of times. V is TRBV29-1 and J is TRBJ2-2; D possibly corresponds to TRBD1 (6 bases). The CDR3 is 15 amino acids. Between the trimmed V and J ends, which lost 2 bases and 0 bases, there was a span of 10 bases. In germline, CDR1 is SQVTM, CDR2 ANQGSEA. CDR3 protein: CSVESGGANTGELFF. The CDR3, as DNA: TGCAGCGTTGAAAGTGGGGGCGCGAACACCGGGGAGCTGTTTTTT.